This passage covers 14 T cell receptor beta chains from one sample sequenced in a study of read filtering for tumor transcriptome and immune sequencing. The library was built from about 400 ng RNA with molecular barcoded adaptors for alpha/delta and beta/gamma chains. One entry per CDR3 protein results from TCRdb running MiXCR on the reads. Among about 57,000 distinct CDR3 sequences listed, approximately 15% were seen once. Sequenced material: a population of CD138-negative cells sorted from bone marrow. These receptors all stem from a donor aged 40 or over with multiple myeloma.

This clonotype was counted a few times. The chain recombines TRBV7-6 with TRBJ1-5; D ambiguous. In germline, CDR1 is SGHVS, CDR2 FNYEAQ. Trimming cost V 5 bases and J 0 bases, with 8 bases left between them. The length of the CDR3 is 14 residues. DNA of the CDR3: TGTGCCAGCAGCCCCTCAAATAGCAATCAGCCCCAGCATTTT. Amino acid sequence: CASSPSNSNQPQHF.

This clonotype was observed many times. This chain connects TRBV20-1 to TRBJ2-1; D is unresolved. CDR3 length equals 13 residues. Trimming took 5 bases from V and 0 from J, leaving 8 bases between them. Germline V gene sequence: CDR1 DFQATT, CDR2 SNEGSKA (reference sequence). In nucleotides, the CDR3 is TGCAGTGCTGTACTCCTCTCCTACAATGAGCAGTTCTTC. It translates to CSAVLLSYNEQFF.

This clonotype has a count of ten or more. DNA of the CDR3: TGTGCCAGCAGCTTAGTGCGGGAGTCTGCCAATGAGCAGTTCTTC. Translation: CASSLVRESANEQFF. The V call is TRBV7-3, the J call TRBJ2-1; 7 nucleotides align to TRBD2. Germline values: CDR1 SGHTA, CDR2 FQGTGA. This CDR3 has 15 amino acids. Germline trimming cut 2 bases from V and 6 bases from J; bases unmatched to any gene: 7.

This clonotype has ten or more counts. V is TRBV28 and J is TRBJ1-1; TRBD1 aligns across 7 bases. The germline gives CDR1 MDHEN, CDR2 SYDVKM. There are 14 residues in the CDR3. The V segment lost 3 bases and the J segment 4 bases; nucleotides outside the gene matches: 5. The CDR3 loop is CASSLPGGATEAFF. CDR3 sequence (DNA): TGTGCCAGCAGTTTGCCAGGGGGTGCCACTGAAGCTTTCTTT. Using reference TRBV28 and TRBJ1-1 for the parts outside the CDR3, the full variable domain is DVKVTQSSRYLVKRTGEKVFLECVQDMDHENMFWYRQDPGLGLRLIYFSYDVKMKEKGDIPEGYSVSREKKERFSLILESASTNQTSMYLCASSLPGGATEAFFGQGTRLTVV.

This clonotype has at least ten counts. The CDR3 region is CSVEGTSGGSSYNEQFF. CDR3 DNA sequence: TGCAGCGTTGAGGGGACTAGCGGAGGAAGCTCCTACAATGAGCAGTTCTTC. The V call is TRBV29-1, the J call TRBJ2-1, with 11 bases fitting TRBD2. The CDR3 covers 17 residues. In germline, CDR1 is SQVTM, CDR2 ANQGSEA. The J segment lost 0 bases and the V segment lost 3 bases, leaving 7 bases of the junction unmatched.

This clonotype was observed many times. The chain uses TRBV4-2 and TRBJ2-1; a weak D match, TRBD2 (7 bases). CDR3 size: 15 residues. Germline V gene data show CDR1 as LGHNA and CDR2 as YNFKEQ. Trimming took off 3 bases at V and 3 bases at J, with 12 bases between the two ends. The CDR3 loop is CASSQGGAGYNEQFF. CDR3 nucleotide sequence: TGTGCCAGCAGCCAGGGGGGGGCCGGCTACAATGAGCAGTTCTTC.

This clonotype was counted ten times or more. The chain has TRBV29-1 and TRBJ2-1; 8 bases agree with TRBD2. The V and J ends lost 7 bases and 0 bases, in that order; junction bases with no gene match: 5. This CDR3 is built from 14 residues. Germline loops: CDR1 SQVTM, CDR2 ANQGSEA. CDR3 sequence (DNA): TGCAGCGGACTCAGCGGGAGCTCCTACAATGAGCAGTTCTTC. As protein: CSGLSGSSYNEQFF.

There are many counts of this clonotype. The chain links TRBV21-1 to TRBJ2-1; TRBD1 was called by the table and not checked on the DNA. TRBV21-1 represents a pseudogene. The CDR3 runs 15 residues. In DNA, the CDR3 is TGTGCCAGCCGGGGGGGCGGGAGCTCCTACAATGAGCAGTTCTTC. The encoded protein is CASRGGGSSYNEQFF.

This clonotype was seen ten or more times. The V gene is TRBV11-2, the J gene TRBJ1-1; possible D gene TRBD1, 5 bases. Germline V lookup: CDR1 SGHAT, CDR2 FQNNGV. The CDR3 runs 15 residues. Trimming pared 4 bases from V and 2 bases from J, leaving 14 bases between. CDR3 loop: CASSSVRQINTEAFF. The DNA of the CDR3 is TGTGCCAGCAGCTCCGTTCGACAGATAAACACTGAAGCTTTCTTT.

By proportion, this clonotype is medium-sized. The chain is built from TRBV29-1 and TRBJ2-1; 7 nucleotides align to TRBD2. CDR1 is SQVTM, CDR2 ANQGSEA, per germline. The ends lost 7 bases at V and 3 bases at J; junction bases unmatched: 6. The CDR3 is 13 residues long. The CDR3 DNA is TGCAGCGGCAATGGGGGGGACTACAATGAGCAGTTCTTC. It specifies CSGNGGDYNEQFF.

This clonotype was picked up many times. The chain combines TRBV12-3 or TRBV12-4 with TRBJ1-5, with 9 bases lining up with TRBD1. V shed 8 bases and J 2 bases; nucleotides not matched to a gene: 4. The CDR3 extends over 14 amino acids. Here the CDR3 DNA reads TGTGCCAGCGGGACAGGGACGGGCAATCAGCCCCAGCATTTT. Translated: CASGTGTGNQPQHF.

This clonotype was detected ten times or more. The gene calls are TRBV3-1 and TRBJ1-6, with TRBD1 as a possible D gene (6 bases). Germline V CDR1 and CDR2: LGHDT, YNNKEL (reference sequence). The V end was cut by 4 bases, the J end by 9 bases, with 10 bases between. The CDR3 contains 13 residues. The CDR3 is CASSPDRTSPLHF. In DNA form, the CDR3 reads TGTGCCAGCAGCCCAGACAGGACTTCACCCCTCCACTTT.

The V and J genes are TRBV20-1 and TRBJ1-5, with 11 bases fitting TRBD1. After removal of 6 bases from V and 0 bases from J, the junction contained 10 bases not matched to a gene. This CDR3 comprises 17 residues. Germline V gene sequence: CDR1 DFQATT, CDR2 SNEGSKA (reference sequence). CDR3 region: CSAHPGQGVYSNQPQHF. The CDR3 DNA reads as TGCAGTGCCCACCCGGGACAGGGGGTTTATAGCAATCAGCCCCAGCATTTT.

This clonotype was recorded a few times. The genes are TRBV7-9 and TRBJ2-2, with TRBD2 identical over 7 bases. CDR3 length: 16 residues. V lost 5 bases and J lost 1; bases outside the gene matches: 7. Germline assignment: CDR1 SEHNR and CDR2 FQNEAQ (reference sequence). CDR3 loop: CASSPEGTKNTGELFF. Written as DNA, the CDR3 is TGTGCCAGCAGCCCAGAGGGGACTAAGAACACCGGGGAGCTGTTTTTT.